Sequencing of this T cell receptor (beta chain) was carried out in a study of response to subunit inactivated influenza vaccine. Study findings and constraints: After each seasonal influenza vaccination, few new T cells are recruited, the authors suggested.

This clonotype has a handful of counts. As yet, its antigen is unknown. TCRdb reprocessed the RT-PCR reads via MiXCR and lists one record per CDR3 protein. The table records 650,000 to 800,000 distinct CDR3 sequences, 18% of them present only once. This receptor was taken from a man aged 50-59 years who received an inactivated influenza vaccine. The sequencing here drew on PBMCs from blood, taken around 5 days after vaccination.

The DNA of the CDR3 is TGTGCCAGCAGTTTCGAGGGAGGAACCTACGAGCAGTACTTC. This translates into CASSFEGGTYEQYF. This chain uses TRBV27 with TRBJ2-7; a weak D match, TRBD2 (6 bases). V gave up 3 bases and J gave up 2 bases, with 11 bases separating them. Looked up from germline, CDR1 is MNHEY and CDR2 is SMNVEV (reference sequence). The CDR3 contains 14 residues.